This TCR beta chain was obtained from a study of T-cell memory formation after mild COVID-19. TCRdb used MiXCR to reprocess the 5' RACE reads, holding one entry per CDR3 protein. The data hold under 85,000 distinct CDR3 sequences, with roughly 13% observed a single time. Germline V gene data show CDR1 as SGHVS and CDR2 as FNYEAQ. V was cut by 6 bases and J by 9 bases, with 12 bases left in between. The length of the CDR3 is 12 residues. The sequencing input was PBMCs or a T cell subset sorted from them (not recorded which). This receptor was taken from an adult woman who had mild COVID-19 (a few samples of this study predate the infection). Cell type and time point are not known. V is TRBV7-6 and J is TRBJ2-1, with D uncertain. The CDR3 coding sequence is TGTGCCAGCAGTCTGATAGAAGCTGAGCAGTTCTTC. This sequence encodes CASSLIEAEQFF.